These T cell receptor beta chains were read from a single sample in a study of blood T cells in healthy people across ages. Using its own MiXCR run on the 5' RACE reads, TCRdb lists one record per CDR3 protein. The sample lists about 640,000 distinct CDR3 sequences, about 30% occurring once. The sample comprised blood. These TCRs come from a woman older than 75 in good health. Both conserved end residues are part of each CDR3. The D gene is left open where the match is weak. The size field is filled for only some rows; it gives once, few, many or a size class.

>14|few|TRBJ2-5|TRBV6-2/TRBV6-3|.
CAGSSPGGMQTQYF
TGTGCCGGCAGCTCTCCCGGGGGCATGCAGACCCAGTACTTC
>13|many|TRBJ1-2|TRBV6-5|.
CASADQTGTGYTF
TGTGCCAGCGCGGATCAAACAGGGACCGGCTACACCTTC
>16|.|TRBJ2-3|TRBV5-5|TRBD2
CASSLLAGGRTDTQYF
TGTGCCAGCAGCTTACTAGCGGGGGGCCGCACAGATACGCAGTATTTT
>13|.|TRBJ2-2|TRBV3-1|.
CASSHSEEGELFF
TGTGCCAGCAGCCATAGTGAGGAAGGGGAGCTGTTTTTT
>15|.|TRBJ2-2|TRBV7-2|TRBD2
CASRVAGGPGGELFF
TGTGCCAGCAGGGTAGCGGGGGGGCCCGGCGGGGAGCTGTTTTTT
>14|few|TRBJ2-5|TRBV11-2|TRBD1
CASNYQGAEETQYF
TGTGCCAGCAACTATCAGGGGGCCGAAGAGACCCAGTACTTC
>16|many|TRBJ2-5|TRBV9|TRBD1
CASSVGTGTGEETQYF
TGTGCCAGCAGCGTAGGGACCGGGACAGGGGAAGAGACCCAGTACTTC
>14|many|TRBJ2-1|TRBV5-1|TRBD1
CASSKDRVSDEQFF
TGCGCCAGCAGCAAGGACAGGGTGAGTGATGAGCAGTTCTTC
>18|many|TRBJ2-1|TRBV7-2|TRBD2
CASSLGDPGLAWGNEQFF
TGTGCCAGCAGCTTGGGGGATCCGGGACTAGCGTGGGGCAATGAGCAGTTCTTC
>13|many|TRBJ1-1|TRBV7-2|.
CASSSAVLTEAFF
TGTGCCAGCAGCTCGGCAGTGTTGACTGAAGCTTTCTTT
>14|.|TRBJ2-7|TRBV3-1|.
CASGGRVTYNEQYF
TGTGCCAGCGGTGGGCGGGTGACCTACAATGAGCAGTACTTC
>14|few|TRBJ1-2|TRBV30|.
CAWSYLTANYGYTF
TGTGCCTGGAGTTATCTGACAGCAAACTATGGCTACACCTTC
>15|.|TRBJ2-2|TRBV24-1|.
CATATGTGNTGELFF
TGTGCCACCGCTACAGGGACTGGCAACACCGGGGAGCTGTTTTTT
>14|.|TRBJ1-5|TRBV25-1|.
CASSDQGSHQPQHF
TGTGCCAGCAGTGACCAGGGGTCGCATCAGCCCCAGCATTTT
>14|many|TRBJ2-1|TRBV3-1|.
CASSQRRDQNEQFF
TGTGCCAGCAGCCAACGCCGGGACCAAAATGAGCAGTTCTTC
>15|many|TRBJ2-1|TRBV12-3/TRBV12-4|.
CASSLRRRIYNEQFF
TGTGCCAGCAGTTTACGTCGGAGGATTTACAATGAGCAGTTCTTC
>16|many|TRBJ2-7|TRBV5-1|TRBD1
CASPGTGGLGVNEQYF
TGCGCCAGCCCCGGGACAGGGGGTCTCGGAGTCAACGAGCAGTACTTC
>17|many|TRBJ2-5|TRBV7-9|TRBD2
CASSFPILAGNQETQYF
TGTGCCAGCAGCTTCCCAATACTAGCGGGGAACCAAGAGACCCAGTACTTC
>11|many|TRBJ1-6|TRBV2|.
CASKGDSPLHF
TGTGCCAGCAAGGGAGATTCACCCCTCCACTTT
>16|.|TRBJ2-7|TRBV7-6|TRBD2
CASSLTLAGSSYEQYF
TGTGCCAGCAGCCTCACATTAGCGGGAAGCTCCTACGAGCAGTACTTC
>17|many|TRBJ2-1|TRBV7-3|.
CASSTHRDAHRPNEQFF
TGTGCCAGCAGCACCCACCGGGACGCTCACCGACCCAATGAGCAGTTCTTC
>14|.|TRBJ2-7|TRBV4-3|TRBD2
CASSPGGHRDEQYF
TGCGCCAGCAGCCCGGGGGGGCACAGAGACGAGCAGTACTTC
>15|many|TRBJ1-2|TRBV21-1|.
CASSRGAGTNYGYTF
TGTGCCAGCAGCAGAGGGGCAGGGACCAACTATGGCTACACCTTC
>13|.|TRBJ1-3|TRBV29-1|.
CSVPGISGNTIYF
TGCAGCGTTCCAGGGATTTCTGGAAACACCATATATTTT
>14|.|TRBJ1-2|TRBV18|.
CASSEIRTDYGYTF
TGTGCCAGCTCAGAGATACGGACAGACTATGGCTACACCTTC
>14|many|TRBJ2-1|TRBV28|TRBD2
CASHWGGGGNEQFF
TGTGCCAGCCATTGGGGAGGCGGGGGCAATGAGCAGTTCTTC
>19|.|TRBJ2-7|TRBV7-2|.
CASSYTGTERPGVSYEQYF
TGTGCCAGCAGCTACACCGGGACGGAACGCCCCGGGGTCTCCTACGAGCAGTACTTC
>14|many|TRBJ2-6|TRBV5-1|.
CATKQGSGANVLTF
TGCGCCACCAAACAGGGCTCTGGGGCCAACGTCCTGACTTTC
>13|many|TRBJ1-6|TRBV3-1|.
CASSQDISSPLHF
TGTGCCAGCAGCCAAGATATATCCTCACCCCTCCACTTT
>13|medium-sized|TRBJ2-7|TRBV5-1|.
CASSLSPDYEQYF
TGCGCCAGCAGCCTTTCTCCCGACTACGAGCAGTACTTC
>16|.|TRBJ2-7|TRBV5-1|.
CASSLGLGDGRYEQYF
TGCGCCAGCAGCCTTGGGCTGGGGGACGGCCGCTACGAGCAGTACTTC
>13|many|TRBJ2-1|TRBV12-3/TRBV12-4|.
CASSLEGGLPQFF
TGTGCCAGCAGTTTAGAAGGGGGACTGCCGCAGTTCTTC
>15|.|TRBJ2-3|TRBV7-2|.
CASSLWYRAPDTQYF
TGTGCCAGCAGCTTATGGTATAGGGCCCCAGATACGCAGTATTTT
>15|many|TRBJ2-3|TRBV12-3/TRBV12-4|.
CASSFPGTPRDTQYF
TGTGCCAGCAGTTTCCCCGGGACACCCCGGGATACGCAGTATTTT
>13|few|TRBJ1-2|TRBV30|.
CAWNFIRGYGYTF
TGTGCCTGGAATTTTATCAGAGGCTATGGCTACACCTTC
>14|.|TRBJ1-2|TRBV3-1|.
CASSLGNQGSGYTF
TGTGCCAGCAGCCTAGGAAACCAAGGGAGTGGCTACACCTTC
>12|few|TRBJ2-1|TRBV11-2|.
CASSQGVETQFF
TGTGCCAGCAGCCAAGGGGTAGAGACCCAGTTCTTC
>14|.|TRBJ1-2|TRBV15|.
CATSLGGDGCGYTF
TGTGCCACCAGCCTCGGGGGGGACGGCTGTGGCTACACCTTC
>14|few|TRBJ2-5|TRBV6-5|.
CASKREQGYNEQYF
TGTGCCAGCAAAAGAGAACAGGGATACAATGAGCAGTACTTC
>16|many|TRBJ2-1|TRBV5-1|TRBD2
CASSLDGLAGGQTQFF
TGCGCCAGCAGCTTGGACGGACTAGCGGGGGGGCAGACGCAGTTCTTC
>13|.|TRBJ1-2|TRBV20-1|.
CSAIGGTSYGYTF
TGCAGTGCTATCGGGGGGACCAGCTATGGCTACACCTTC
>16|.|TRBJ2-1|TRBV28|TRBD2
CASSSPSGTRKETQFF
TGTGCCAGCAGTTCGCCATCCGGGACTAGAAAAGAGACCCAGTTCTTC
>17|many|TRBJ2-1|TRBV5-1|.
CASSSEGQSPVKGEQFF
TGCGCCAGCAGTTCAGAAGGACAGTCCCCGGTGAAGGGTGAGCAGTTCTTC
>14|once|TRBJ1-5|TRBV2|TRBD1
CASSDRGLGQPQHF
TGTGCCAGCAGCGACAGGGGGCTGGGTCAGCCCCAGCATTTT
>14|.|TRBJ1-2|TRBV7-3|.
CASSLNSVGEGYTF
TGTGCCAGCAGCTTAAATAGTGTGGGGGAAGGCTACACCTTC
>13|once|TRBJ1-2|TRBV7-9|.
CASGQGGEYGYTF
TGTGCCAGCGGCCAAGGGGGGGAGTATGGCTACACCTTC
>15|few|TRBJ2-7|TRBV30|TRBD1
CAWSLEDRKFYEQYF
TGTGCCTGGAGTCTAGAGGACAGGAAATTTTACGAGCAGTACTTC
>13|many|TRBJ1-2|TRBV27|.
CASSLKGTYGYTF
TGTGCCAGCAGTTTAAAGGGTACCTATGGCTACACCTTC
>15|many|TRBJ2-3|TRBV7-8|TRBD1
CASSLRDRQADTQYF
TGTGCCAGCAGCCTCCGGGACAGGCAGGCAGATACGCAGTATTTT
>15|.|TRBJ1-2|TRBV9|.
CASSAEGVVDYGYTF
TGTGCCAGCTCCGCCGAGGGGGTTGTGGACTATGGCTACACCTTC
>15|many|TRBJ1-1|TRBV15|.
CATSPLRQLNTEAFF
TGTGCCACCAGCCCCCTCCGGCAGCTGAACACTGAAGCTTTCTTT
>15|many|TRBJ2-1|TRBV11-2|.
CASSLGALTGNEQFF
TGTGCCAGCAGCTTGGGGGCACTTACAGGCAATGAGCAGTTCTTC
>14|once|TRBJ2-7|TRBV11-2|.
CASSLAPGRYEQYF
TGTGCCAGCAGCTTAGCCCCCGGGCGGTACGAGCAGTACTTC
>12|.|TRBJ1-1|TRBV20-1|.
CSARFGGTEAFF
TGCAGTGCTAGGTTCGGTGGGACTGAAGCTTTCTTT
>15|many|TRBJ1-5|TRBV7-9|TRBD1
CASSRGQDPNQPQHF
TGTGCCAGCAGCCGAGGACAGGACCCCAATCAGCCCCAGCATTTT
>15|many|TRBJ2-4|TRBV5-6|TRBD2
CASSFFTGRENIQYF
TGTGCCAGCAGCTTTTTTACGGGGAGGGAAAACATTCAGTACTTC
>16|many|TRBJ1-2|TRBV5-1|TRBD1
CASSGTGTGLPYGYTF
TGCGCCAGCAGCGGGACCGGGACAGGGCTCCCCTATGGCTACACCTTC
>16|.|TRBJ2-5|TRBV30|TRBD2
CAWSAYLAGGTETQYF
TGTGCCTGGAGCGCATATCTAGCGGGGGGGACCGAGACCCAGTACTTC
>16|once|TRBJ2-2|TRBV7-2|TRBD1
CASSSQQGALGGELFF
TGTGCCAGCAGCTCCCAACAGGGGGCGCTGGGCGGGGAGCTGTTTTTT
>11|many|TRBJ2-5|TRBV30|.
CAWSVLETQYF
TGTGCCTGGAGTGTACTTGAGACCCAGTACTTC